This T cell receptor (beta chain) was recovered during a study of T-cell memory formation after mild COVID-19 (dated by TCRdb to the early 2020s). About the study as a whole: Most TCR sequence clusters were specific to one of the two donors. The cohort comprised two young, previously healthy adult volunteers, one female and one male. T-cell clones expanding and contracting after mild COVID-19 in a couple of donors were tracked by longitudinal TCRalpha and TCRbeta repertoire sequencing. Results and caveats for the whole study, not just this receptor: Some responding clones were found in pre-infection memory, which suggests that pre-existing cross-reactive memory T cells took part in the SARS-CoV-2 response. Balanced CD4/CD8 phenotypes were observed for clones contracting from day 15 to 85, whereas a bias towards CD4+ was observed for a second wave of clones expanding from day 15 to 37. The second-wave clones that peaked on day 37 were not confirmed to be SARS-CoV-2 specific. Contracting CD4+ clones were found mainly in CM and EM memory subsets, while CD8+ clones were enriched in EMRA. Only a couple of mild cases were covered in the study, and larger cohorts including severe cases with pre-infection samples were considered necessary.

V lost 5 bases and J lost 0 bases, and the count of bases not matched to a germline gene is 6. From its cysteine to its phenylalanine, the CDR3 spans 15 amino acids. The CDR3 DNA has 45 bases and is translated from base 1. Reading the germline V gene gives CDR1 SGHRS and CDR2 YFSETQ. Sequenced on an Illumina NovaSeq 6000. TCRalpha and TCRbeta cDNA libraries were built by 5'RACE with constant-segment primers, adding sample barcodes and unique molecular identifiers. Trizol reagent was used to extract RNA from every sample. Library amplification was performed in two PCR steps, and a second sample barcode and Illumina TruSeq adapters were introduced in the second step. Sequencing of libraries was performed on an Illumina NovaSeq with 2 x 150 bp paired-end reads. In the source study's methods: The reads were demultiplexed and collapsed into UMI-guided consensus sequences using migec v1.2.7. Using mixcr v2.1.11, the UMI consensuses were aligned to TRA and TRB V and J templates and assembled into clonotypes. Clonotypes were classified as expanded or contracted when called significant by both edgeR and NoisET, with noise models trained on biological replicates. edgeR calls used a false discovery rate-adjusted p below 0.01 and a log2 fold-change threshold of 1. PCA with hierarchical clustering of max-normalized trajectories of the 1000 most abundant clonotypes was used as exploratory dynamics analysis. The CD4 or CD8 phenotype of responding clones was assigned using the separately sequenced CD4+ and CD8+ repertoires. The public reads were quality trimmed at Q25 with fastp and then assembled into clones with MiXCR by TCRdb, keeping productive beta chains. Rows matching on CDR3 protein sequence are summarized as one entry with the most common DNA and genes. The V and J calls come from TCRdb's annotation, not from the publication. This sample comprises under 700,000 distinct CDR3 sequences, just over 20% of them detected only once. The ten largest make up around 12% of the sample.

Ficoll-Paque density gradient centrifugation was used to isolate PBMCs. This clonotype was counted a few times. What this receptor recognizes is not known. No base quality information exists; no much larger clone differs at one position. Sequencing was performed on PBMCs or a T cell subset sorted from them (not recorded which). The sequence links TRBV5-1 to TRBJ1-1, with 8 middle bases fitting TRBD1. The clonotype originates from an adult woman who had mild COVID-19 (a few samples of this study predate the infection). The sample titles of this study are shuffled in the database, so cell type and time point are left out; the donor was told from shared clones. The sequenced DNA is TGCGCCAGCAGGGACCAGGGGGCGATGAACACTGAAGCTTTCTTT. This codes for CASRDQGAMNTEAFF.